This TCR beta chain was profiled in a study of cytomegalovirus exposure and HLA in healthy donors. PCR amplification relied on 60 Vbeta primers (plus 13 Jbeta primers). Sequencing used immunoSEQ multiplex PCR; TCRdb keeps in-frame clones, though not all of them. The data show about 78,000 clones, 65% to 80% seen once. The receptor was isolated from a woman aged 40 to 49 in good health and CMV-seropositive. The sample taken for sequencing was PBMCs.

CDR3 residues: CASSQQGEAEAFF. The CDR3 bases are TGTGCCAGCAGCCAACAGGGTGAGGCTGAAGCTTTCTTT. The chain uses TRBV7-8 and TRBJ1-1, with D perhaps matching TRBD1 (6 bases). Germline V gives CDR1 SGHVS, CDR2 FQNEAQ. This CDR3 is 13 amino acids long. V was pared by 5 bases and J by 6 bases, with 13 bases between.